This T cell receptor beta chain was profiled in a study of monozygotic twins with cystic fibrosis. About the study: Library input was 2.5 to 3.5 micrograms of fragmented DNA, with about 15 PCR cycles. Study-wide results and caveats: In this small cohort, shared CDR3 numbers showed no association with age, concordance or disease severity. J usage was most co-twin-similar in 8 of 16 pairs, V in 13. Nucleotide-identical clonotype sharing was significantly higher within monozygotic CF twin pairs than between unrelated CF individuals.

The CDR3 extends over 15 amino acids. V was pared by 6 bases and J by 6 bases, with 20 bases between. Germline lookup yields CDR1 MNHEY and CDR2 SVGAGI. On this clone itself: Its specificity is unknown.

Produced via immunoSEQ multiplex PCR; TCRdb's table is partial and in-frame only. The data show some 22,000 clones, about 97% seen once. The receptor's source is a girl aged 10 to 17 with cystic fibrosis. The sequenced sample was blood. This rearrangement joins TRBV6-5 to TRBJ1-2, with no clear D. Here the CDR3 DNA reads TGTGCCAGCAGCCCTATGACTTACAGCGAACATGGCTACACCTTC. Translated: CASSPMTYSEHGYTF.